These T cell receptor beta chains were read from a single sample in a study of blood T cell repertoires in COVID-19. Using immunoSEQ multiplex PCR, the repertoire was profiled, and TCRdb retains in-frame clones only, with some absent. The sample holds fewer than 200,000 clones, about 85% seen once. The sample consisted of peripheral blood. Every receptor here comes from a woman between 50 and 59 years old with COVID-19, enrolled during active disease. The CDR3 runs from the conserved cysteine through the conserved F or W. Each record gives: clone size, J gene, D gene, V gene, CDR3 protein, CDR3 DNA. D genes are given only for firm matches. Rows may omit the clone size; those that give it use once, few, many or a size class.

clone_size: NA; j_call: TRBJ2-4; d_call: NA; v_call: TRBV18; cdr3_aa: CASSPDRVTAAKNIQYF; cdr3_nt: TGTGCCAGCTCACCAGATCGCGTGACAGCTGCTAAAAACATTCAGTACTTC
clone_size: once; j_call: TRBJ1-2; d_call: TRBD1; v_call: TRBV29-1; cdr3_aa: CSDGGQGASGYTF; cdr3_nt: TGCAGCGACGGGGGACAGGGGGCAAGTGGCTACACCTTC
clone_size: NA; j_call: TRBJ2-7; d_call: TRBD2; v_call: TRBV3-1/TRBV3-2; cdr3_aa: CASSLLAGANYEQYF; cdr3_nt: TGTGCCAGCAGCCTCCTAGCGGGGGCCAACTACGAGCAGTACTTC
clone_size: once; j_call: TRBJ2-5; d_call: NA; v_call: TRBV27; cdr3_aa: CASSVRRGETQYF; cdr3_nt: TGTGCCAGCAGTGTGCGCAGAGGGGAGACCCAGTACTTC
clone_size: NA; j_call: TRBJ2-5; d_call: NA; v_call: TRBV9; cdr3_aa: CASSVVGGGGPQETQYF; cdr3_nt: TGTGCCAGCAGCGTGGTGGGGGGCGGGGGACCCCAAGAGACCCAGTACTTC
clone_size: NA; j_call: TRBJ1-5; d_call: NA; v_call: TRBV30; cdr3_aa: CAWRGTIDQPQHF; cdr3_nt: TGTGCCTGGAGAGGGACAATCGATCAGCCCCAGCATTTT
clone_size: few; j_call: TRBJ2-2; d_call: TRBD1; v_call: TRBV4-1; cdr3_aa: CASSQARTGWQAGELFF; cdr3_nt: TGCGCCAGCAGCCAAGCCCGGACAGGGTGGCAGGCCGGGGAGCTGTTTTTT
clone_size: once; j_call: TRBJ2-5; d_call: NA; v_call: TRBV30; cdr3_aa: CAWSLGGEETQYF; cdr3_nt: TGTGCCTGGAGCCTAGGAGGGGAAGAGACCCAGTACTTC
clone_size: NA; j_call: TRBJ2-7; d_call: NA; v_call: TRBV7-2; cdr3_aa: CASSLVRGNYEQYF; cdr3_nt: TGTGCCAGCAGCTTAGTTAGGGGGAACTACGAGCAGTACTTC
clone_size: NA; j_call: TRBJ1-1; d_call: NA; v_call: TRBV27; cdr3_aa: CASSLKPGFMAEAFF; cdr3_nt: TGTGCCAGCAGTTTAAAGCCAGGGTTTATGGCTGAAGCTTTCTTT
clone_size: few; j_call: TRBJ1-4; d_call: NA; v_call: TRBV12-3/TRBV12-4; cdr3_aa: CASSFREGEKLFF; cdr3_nt: TGTGCCAGCAGTTTCAGGGAGGGGGAAAAACTGTTTTTT
clone_size: NA; j_call: TRBJ2-3; d_call: NA; v_call: TRBV27; cdr3_aa: CASFKRAPSTDTQYF; cdr3_nt: TGTGCCAGCTTCAAGCGGGCACCTAGCACAGATACGCAGTATTTT
clone_size: NA; j_call: TRBJ2-3; d_call: TRBD1; v_call: TRBV19; cdr3_aa: CASQDRAGTDTQYF; cdr3_nt: TGTGCCAGTCAGGACAGGGCGGGCACAGATACGCAGTATTTT
clone_size: once; j_call: TRBJ1-2; d_call: NA; v_call: TRBV6-1; cdr3_aa: CASSESSGADYGYTF; cdr3_nt: TGTGCCAGCAGTGAATCCTCAGGGGCAGACTATGGCTACACCTTC
clone_size: NA; j_call: TRBJ2-5; d_call: TRBD1; v_call: TRBV6-5; cdr3_aa: CASSSLGQGQETQYF; cdr3_nt: TGTGCCAGCAGTTCGCTAGGACAGGGCCAAGAGACCCAGTACTTC
clone_size: NA; j_call: TRBJ1-5; d_call: TRBD1; v_call: TRBV6-5; cdr3_aa: CASRIGQDSNQPQHF; cdr3_nt: TGTGCCAGCAGAATTGGACAGGATAGCAATCAGCCCCAGCATTTT
clone_size: NA; j_call: TRBJ1-1; d_call: TRBD1; v_call: TRBV6-1; cdr3_aa: CASSETSGTGWRAFF; cdr3_nt: TGTGCCAGCAGTGAAACCTCCGGGACAGGGTGGAGGGCTTTCTTT
clone_size: few; j_call: TRBJ2-3; d_call: NA; v_call: TRBV27; cdr3_aa: CASSLGDRSLTQYF; cdr3_nt: TGTGCCAGCAGTTTAGGAGACAGGTCCCTTACGCAGTATTTT
clone_size: once; j_call: TRBJ2-5; d_call: TRBD2; v_call: TRBV10-2; cdr3_aa: CASSDAVSGGAQETQYF; cdr3_nt: TGCGCCAGCAGTGATGCGGTTAGCGGGGGGGCCCAAGAGACCCAGTACTTC
clone_size: once; j_call: TRBJ1-2; d_call: NA; v_call: TRBV12-3/TRBV12-4; cdr3_aa: CASSDNLRGYTF; cdr3_nt: TGTGCCAGCAGTGATAATCTAAGAGGCTACACCTTC